Reported below is one T cell receptor beta chain. This clonotype was observed once. Its antigen remains unidentified. The record has no base qualities; no much larger clone is one base away. One read yields weak evidence. This sample's time point label indicates: persistent/refractory GD, antithyroid drugs over 5 years with positive TRAb. For both TCR sequencing and RNA sequencing, RNA was extracted from PBMCs in TRIzol. Graves' disease was diagnosed according to American Thyroid Association guidelines. Patients for the study were recruited at an endocrinology department in Xi'an, China. Each patient gave approximately 9 milliliters of peripheral blood, collected in an EDTA anticoagulant tube. Ficoll Paque Plus density gradient separation was used to isolate PBMCs, and no further T cell sorting was performed. An Agilent 2100 Bioanalyzer and agarose gel were used to assess RNA quality, and a NanoDrop 2000 was used to measure RNA concentration.

V lost 5 bases and J lost 0 bases; the stretch between them is 5 bases long. CDR1 SGHVS and CDR2 FQNEAQ were looked up in the germline V gene. The CDR3 runs 13 amino acids, cysteine and phenylalanine included. The retained sequence is limited to the CDR3, 39 bases, with the frame set at the first base. This sample is drawn from a study of regulatory T cells in long-lasting Graves disease (dated by TCRdb to the early 2020s). With regard to the full study: To count as having persistent Graves' disease, a patient had to have received antithyroid drug treatment for over 5 years with TSH receptor autoantibodies remaining persistently positive. Patients with persistent Graves' disease were compared with patients with newly diagnosed Graves' disease using TCR sequencing and RNA sequencing of peripheral blood. The study was registered as a clinical trial and conducted in China. A total of roughly 35 samples underwent TCR sequencing, from roughly 13 patients with persistent Graves' disease and 20 patients with newly diagnosed Graves' disease. On average, persistent Graves' disease patients in the clinical cohort had been on antithyroid drugs for around ten years.

The research as a whole found: The study examined only peripheral blood because the primary lesion, thyroid tissue, could not be accessed. The small sample size was acknowledged by the authors as a limitation that may reduce accuracy. Persistent patients shared more public clonotypes among themselves (around 3,000) than newly diagnosed patients did (over 950). Sequencing and analysis were restricted to the TCR beta chain. Lower TCR Shannon entropy and fewer highly expanded clones were observed in persistent Graves' disease patients than in newly diagnosed patients, which suggested clonal expansion. Persistent disease showed preferential use of TRBV28, TRBJ1-2 and TRBJ2-5, whereas newly diagnosed disease favored TRBV20-1 and TRBJ2-1.

The library was produced with multiplex PCR. Sequencing was carried out with an Illumina HiSeq 4000. To build TCR beta libraries, CDR3 regions were amplified by Arm-PCR using iRepertoire HTBI primers. Before sequencing, the PCR products went through gel purification. The paper's processing steps were these. Gene usage analysis of CDR3 amino acid clonotypes relied on the 60 or so TRBV and about 15 TRBJ segments identified across samples. COPE and FqMerger were used to merge the filtered high-quality paired reads into contigs. Contigs were aligned with BLAST to IMGT TRBV, TRBD and TRBJ reference genes, and CDR3 was defined per IMGT. Clonotypes above 0.1% frequency were classified as highly expanded clones. Repertoire diversity was measured by Shannon entropy, and V-J evenness by the Gini coefficient. A clonotype was considered public if more than one individual shared it. In-frame beta chains were kept once TCRdb had trimmed the public reads at Q25 with fastp and called clones with MiXCR. One record per CDR3 amino acid sequence lists the most common genes and DNA. These V and J calls are TCRdb output, not the study's own analysis. The sample data list some 280,000 distinct CDR3 sequences, and 20% to 25% of these were observed just once. Clones ranked in the top ten supply approximately 53% of the sample.

The TCR comes from a female donor with Graves disease. The sample was peripheral blood mononuclear cells (PBMCs), taken when the disease was refractory, from a patient treated with antithyroid drugs. This chain is built from TRBV7-8 and TRBJ1-5; no D gene is confidently identified. CDR3 sequence: CASSTVSNQPQHF. The nucleotide sequence reads as follows: TGTGCCAGCAGCACAGTTAGCAATCAGCCCCAGCATTTT.